This T cell receptor beta chain was captured by sequencing in a study of response to subunit inactivated influenza vaccine. TCRdb reanalysed the RT-PCR reads using MiXCR and keeps one entry per CDR3 protein. This sample carries roughly 540,000 distinct CDR3 sequences, roughly 23% of them seen once, and the ten largest clones take roughly 2.8%. The CDR3 length is 11 residues, termini included. Germline V gives CDR1 SEHNR, CDR2 FQNEAQ (reference sequence). As to this clonotype: The CDR3 end shows no conserved phenylalanine or tryptophan, and so a read error is likely. Because the CDR3's place on the DNA is in doubt, the DNA is left out and the CDR3 is given as listed by TCRdb.

These data are also associated with another study on T cells expressing NK-cell markers. As reported in that work: As the method of synthesis, 5'RACE template switching with UMIs yielded TCR beta cDNA. In more than 5 donors, dominant CD3+CD56+NKG2C+ clones formed roughly 1.0-7.5% of CD8+ cells.

The genes are TRBV7-9 and TRBJ2-3; the tabulated D call, TRBD1, remains unverified against the DNA. Specimen: CD4+ T cells sorted from PBMCs, collected 11 to 12 days after vaccination. This receptor was obtained from a man over 45 who received an inactivated influenza vaccine. CDR3 region: CASSLGIRPVL.